This entry features one T cell receptor beta chain sequence. Study processing details: Amplification of reference gene primers was used by the study to estimate nucleated cell counts. TCRdb keeps only in-frame clones here, not all; method: immunoSEQ multiplex PCR. D and trimming come from the DNA, and the V and J calls and clone size come from that table. The data hold around 370,000 clones, with 88% observed a single time. The record originates from a study of blood T cell repertoires in COVID-19. Overall study context: Both acute and convalescent COVID-19 samples were obtained from the United States, Italy and Spain. PBMCs, B-cell-depleted T cells, or T cells provided the cDNA or gDNA that made up the material.

Followed longitudinally, the Seattle patients had been enrolled during active infection. The clonotype originates from a woman aged 70-85 years with COVID-19, enrolled during active disease. Material: peripheral blood.

CDR3 bases: TGTGCCAGCAGCCAAGATACAGGGGGCCTGAATTCACCCCTCCACTTT. It codes for CASSQDTGGLNSPLHF. The J gene is TRBJ1-6, the V gene TRBV4-2, with 9 positions matching TRBD1. There are 16 residues in the CDR3. Germline loops: CDR1 LGHNA, CDR2 YNFKEQ. Trimming took 0 bases from V and 7 from J; bases not matched to a gene: 4.